This is a list of T cell receptor beta chains from one sample in a study of cytomegalovirus exposure and HLA in healthy donors. The data were produced by immunoSEQ multiplex PCR, yet TCRdb's version contains in-frame clones alone and is incomplete. The sample yields 90,000 to 110,000 clones, approximately 79% seen once. Sequences were obtained from PBMCs. All receptors come from a man younger than 40 in good health and CMV-seropositive. Both conserved end residues are part of each CDR3. Size is omitted from some rows. Given values are once, few, many or a class for expanded clones.

V	J	size	CDR3
TRBV2	TRBJ1-2	NA	CASSVSGGIYGYTF
TRBV6-1	TRBJ2-5	NA	CASSEGWASGETQYF
TRBV6-1	TRBJ2-3	NA	CASILGQAADTQYF
TRBV10-1	TRBJ1-3	NA	CASSVTSGNTIYF
TRBV7-2	TRBJ1-5	NA	CASSSRQIRGQPQHF
TRBV5-5	TRBJ1-4	NA	CASSPGAGEKLFF
TRBV4-2	TRBJ2-3	NA	CASSQGRQEFDTQYF
TRBV6-5	TRBJ1-2	few	CAGDSNYGYTF
TRBV19	TRBJ2-7	NA	CASSFLPDREAYEQYF
TRBV18	TRBJ1-1	NA	CASSLQTEAFF
TRBV5-1	TRBJ2-2	NA	CASSLPPGQGSGELFF
TRBV6-5	TRBJ2-7	NA	CASSYSPGAEAYEQYF
TRBV7-3	TRBJ2-3	NA	CASSLFRQNTQYF
TRBV27	TRBJ1-1	once	CASRGAVMTEAFF
TRBV5-5	TRBJ1-2	NA	CASSTYRESYGYTF
TRBV5-6	NA	NA	CASSLVRGDEQYF
TRBV18	TRBJ1-6	NA	CASSPTQANNSPLHF
TRBV10-1	TRBJ2-5	NA	CASSAGLAETQYF
TRBV19	TRBJ1-5	NA	CASSYSLYSNQPQHF
TRBV29-1	TRBJ2-1	NA	CSSVGVYEQFF
TRBV18	TRBJ1-1	NA	CASSQGLNTEAFF
TRBV4-1	TRBJ2-7	NA	CASSPTYRDSVQQYF
TRBV7-9	TRBJ1-5	NA	CASSLRGDAQHF
TRBV9	TRBJ2-1	NA	CASSVRVDEQFF
TRBV7-9	TRBJ2-5	NA	CASSRGLAQETQYF
TRBV11-2	TRBJ2-4	NA	CASSLVVGVAKNIQYF
TRBV5-1	TRBJ2-5	NA	CASSPGQGVETQYF
TRBV6-5	TRBJ2-7	NA	CASSYGRPSYEQYF
TRBV5-8	TRBJ1-2	NA	CASSLAGTGDGYTF